Here is one T cell receptor beta chain with its context. Its specificity is not known. The CDR3 loop spans 17 amino acids. Germline CDR1 reads SGHRS; CDR2 reads YFSETQ. V shed 1 base and J 3 bases; nucleotides not matched to a gene: 10. These data originate in a study of cytomegalovirus exposure and HLA in healthy donors. General study points: Upon later analysis, HLA-associated TCR beta chains proved more clonally expanded than other, equally common chains. Associated with HLA alleles at 0.05 false discovery rate in a later analysis were 15,000 to 20,000 TCR beta sequences. The likely explanation for a cluster of highly shared sequence variants was sequencing artifact. There were reportedly fewer N-insertions in an Asian-associated ancestry cluster than the approximately 670-donor mean, in a later analysis.

PCR primers comprised 60 Vbeta and 13 Jbeta primers. Profiling relied on immunoSEQ multiplex PCR, and the TCRdb table lists in-frame clones only, not all of them. The profile shows roughly 100,000 clones, about 80% of them singletons. The V and J genes are TRBV5-1 and TRBJ1-2; 9 nucleotides match TRBD1. The sequencing sample was made of PBMCs. The clonotype was recovered from a woman between 40 and 55 years old in good health and CMV-seronegative. The DNA for the CDR3 is TGCGCCAGCAGCTTGCAGACAGGGGGTGAGACTCACTATGGCTACACCTTC. This gives the protein CASSLQTGGETHYGYTF.